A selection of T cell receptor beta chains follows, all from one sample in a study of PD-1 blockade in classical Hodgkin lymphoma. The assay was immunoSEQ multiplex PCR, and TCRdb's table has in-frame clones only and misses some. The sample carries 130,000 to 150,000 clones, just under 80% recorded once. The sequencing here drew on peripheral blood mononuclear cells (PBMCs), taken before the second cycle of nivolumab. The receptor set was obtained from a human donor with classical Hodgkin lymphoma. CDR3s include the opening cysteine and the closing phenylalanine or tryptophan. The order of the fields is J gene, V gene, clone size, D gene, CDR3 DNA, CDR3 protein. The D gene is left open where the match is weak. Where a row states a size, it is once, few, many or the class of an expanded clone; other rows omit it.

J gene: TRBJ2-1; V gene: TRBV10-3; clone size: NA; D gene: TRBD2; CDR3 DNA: TGTGCCATCAGCGGACTAGCGGGTACAAGCTCCTACAATGAGCAGTTCTTC; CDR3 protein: CAISGLAGTSSYNEQFF
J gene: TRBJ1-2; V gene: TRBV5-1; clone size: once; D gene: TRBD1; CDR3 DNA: TGCGCCAGCAGCTTCTCGACAGGGAGGGACTATGGCTACACCTTC; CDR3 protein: CASSFSTGRDYGYTF
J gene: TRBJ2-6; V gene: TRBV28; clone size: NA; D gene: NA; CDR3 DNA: TGTGCCAGCAGCCCCTCTGGGGCCAACGTCCTGACTTTC; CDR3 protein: CASSPSGANVLTF
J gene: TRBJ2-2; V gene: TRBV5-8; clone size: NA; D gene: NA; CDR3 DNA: TGTGCCAGCAGCTCAGTAGGGCGGGTCGGCACCGGGGAGCTGTTTTTT; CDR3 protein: CASSSVGRVGTGELFF
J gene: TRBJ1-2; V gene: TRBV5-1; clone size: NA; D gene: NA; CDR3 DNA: TGCGCCAGCAGCTTACCCGGGACAACTAACTATGGCTACACCTTC; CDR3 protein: CASSLPGTTNYGYTF
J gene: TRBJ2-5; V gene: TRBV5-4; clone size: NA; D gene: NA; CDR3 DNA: TGTGCCAGCAGCTCCAACCAACCAGAGACCCAGTACTTC; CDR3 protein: CASSSNQPETQYF
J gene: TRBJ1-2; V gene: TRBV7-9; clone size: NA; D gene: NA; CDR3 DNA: TGTGCCAGCAGCACCGCGGGGGGCCATGGCTACACCTTC; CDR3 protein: CASSTAGGHGYTF
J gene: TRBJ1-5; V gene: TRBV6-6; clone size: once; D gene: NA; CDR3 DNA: TGTGCCAGCAGTAGACCGGGCCATAGCAATCAGCCCCAGCATTTT; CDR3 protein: CASSRPGHSNQPQHF
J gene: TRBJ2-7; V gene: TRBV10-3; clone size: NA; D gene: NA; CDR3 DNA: TGTGCCATCCGGGCTAGCTCCTACGAGCAGTACTTC; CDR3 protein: CAIRASSYEQYF
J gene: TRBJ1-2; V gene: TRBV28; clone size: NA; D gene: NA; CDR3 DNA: TGTGCCAGCAGTACTATGACAGGTAGATATGGCTACACCTTC; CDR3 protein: CASSTMTGRYGYTF
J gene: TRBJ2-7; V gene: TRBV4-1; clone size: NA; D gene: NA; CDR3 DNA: TGCGCCAGCAGCCAAGCGACCGCCATGGACCGACCCTACGAGCAGTACTTC; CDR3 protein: CASSQATAMDRPYEQYF
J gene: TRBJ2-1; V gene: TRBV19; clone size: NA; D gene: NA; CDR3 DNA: TGTGCCAGTAGTATAGATCTAGCCTATGAGCAGTTCTTC; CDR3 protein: CASSIDLAYEQFF
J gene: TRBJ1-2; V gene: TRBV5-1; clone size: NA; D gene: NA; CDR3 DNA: TGCGCCAGCAGCTTGACAGGCATGGACTATGGCTACACCTTC; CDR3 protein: CASSLTGMDYGYTF
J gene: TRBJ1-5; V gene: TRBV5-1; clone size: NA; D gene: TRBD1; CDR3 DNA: TGCGCCAGCAGCCCAGGGACAGGGGGGATTTATAGCAATCAGCCCCAGCATTTT; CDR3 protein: CASSPGTGGIYSNQPQHF
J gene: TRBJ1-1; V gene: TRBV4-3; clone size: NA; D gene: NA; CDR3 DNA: TGCGCCAGCAGCACGGAGATGAACACTGAAGCTTTCTTT; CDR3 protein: CASSTEMNTEAFF
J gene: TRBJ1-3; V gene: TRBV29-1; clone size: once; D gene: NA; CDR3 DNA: TGCAGCGTTGAAATCTCTGGAAACACCATATATTTT; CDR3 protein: CSVEISGNTIYF
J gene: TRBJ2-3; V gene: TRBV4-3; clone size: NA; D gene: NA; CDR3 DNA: TGCGCCAGCAGCCAAGATACGGGGGGACAGGGCACAGATACGCAGTATTTT; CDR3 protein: CASSQDTGGQGTDTQYF
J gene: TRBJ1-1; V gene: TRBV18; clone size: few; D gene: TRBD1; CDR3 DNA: TGTGCCAGCTCACCCCAGCAGGGGGAGAACACTGAAGCTTTCTTT; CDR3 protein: CASSPQQGENTEAFF
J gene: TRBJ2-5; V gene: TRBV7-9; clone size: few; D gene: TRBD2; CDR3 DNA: TGTGCCAGCAGCTGGACTAGCGGGAGTGGGGAGACCCAGTACTTC; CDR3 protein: CASSWTSGSGETQYF
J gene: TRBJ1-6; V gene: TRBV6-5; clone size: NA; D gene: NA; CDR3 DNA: TGTGCCAGCACCGGGTCGGGATCCCTTAATTCACCCCTCCACTTT; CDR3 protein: CASTGSGSLNSPLHF
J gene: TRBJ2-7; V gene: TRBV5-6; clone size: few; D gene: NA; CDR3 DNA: TGTGCCAGCAGCTCTAACCTACAGGAGTACGAGCAGTACTTC; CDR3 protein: CASSSNLQEYEQYF
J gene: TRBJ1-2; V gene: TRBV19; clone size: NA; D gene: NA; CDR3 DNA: TGTGCCAGTACCCAGAAGGACAGTCTGAGCTACACCTTC; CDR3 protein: CASTQKDSLSYTF
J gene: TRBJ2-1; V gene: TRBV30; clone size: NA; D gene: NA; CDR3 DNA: TGTGCCTGGAGTGTCGAAAATGAGCAGTTCTTC; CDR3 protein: CAWSVENEQFF
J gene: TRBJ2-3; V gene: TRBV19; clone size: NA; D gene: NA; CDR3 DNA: TGTGCCAGTAGTCTAAGGCAGATCACAGATACGCAGTATTTT; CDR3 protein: CASSLRQITDTQYF
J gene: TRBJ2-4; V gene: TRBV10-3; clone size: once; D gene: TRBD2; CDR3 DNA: TGTGCCATCAGCACCGGGACTAGCGGGGGGGTAAACATTCAGTACTTC; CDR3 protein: CAISTGTSGGVNIQYF
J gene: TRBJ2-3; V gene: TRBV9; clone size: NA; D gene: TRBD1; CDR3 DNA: TGTGCCAGCAGCGCCACAGGGGTTTTTCTAAATACGCAGTATTTT; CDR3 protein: CASSATGVFLNTQYF
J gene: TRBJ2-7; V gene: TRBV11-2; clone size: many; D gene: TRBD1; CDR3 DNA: TGTGCCAGCAGCTTAGGGGGACAGGGATTCTACGAGCAGTACTTC; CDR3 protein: CASSLGGQGFYEQYF
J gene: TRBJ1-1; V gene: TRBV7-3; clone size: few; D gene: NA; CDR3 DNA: TGTGCCAGCAGCGAGACTGACAGAGTGAACACTGAAGCTTTCTTT; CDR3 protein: CASSETDRVNTEAFF
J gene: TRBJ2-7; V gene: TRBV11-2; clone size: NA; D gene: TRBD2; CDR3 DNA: TGTGCCAGCAGCCAAGGCCCGACTAGCGGGTCGTACGAGCAGTACTTC; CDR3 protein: CASSQGPTSGSYEQYF
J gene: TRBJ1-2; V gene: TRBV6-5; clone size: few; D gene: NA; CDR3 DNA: TGTGCCAGCAGCAGGCTAAACTATGGCTACACCTTC; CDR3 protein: CASSRLNYGYTF
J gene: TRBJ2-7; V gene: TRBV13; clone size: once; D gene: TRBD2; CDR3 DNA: TGTGCCAGCAGCACAGCCCTGGGACTAGCGAGCTCCTACGAGCAGTACTTC; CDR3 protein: CASSTALGLASSYEQYF
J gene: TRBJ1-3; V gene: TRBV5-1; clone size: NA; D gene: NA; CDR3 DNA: TGCGCCAGCAGCACCCAACAGGGCTCTGGAAACACCATATATTTT; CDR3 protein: CASSTQQGSGNTIYF
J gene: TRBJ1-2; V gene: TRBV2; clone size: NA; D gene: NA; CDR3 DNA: TGTGCCAGCAGCGAAGGGGGGTGGGGTGGCTACACCTTC; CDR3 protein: CASSEGGWGGYTF
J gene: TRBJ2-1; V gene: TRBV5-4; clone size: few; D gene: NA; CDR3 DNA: TGTGCCAGCAGCCCCCCTGGAGGTAGCTCCTACAATGAGCAGTTCTTC; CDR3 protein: CASSPPGGSSYNEQFF
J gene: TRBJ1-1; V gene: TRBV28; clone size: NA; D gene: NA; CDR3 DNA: TGTGCCAGCAGTTTTAGAGAGGACACTGAAGCTTTCTTT; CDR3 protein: CASSFREDTEAFF
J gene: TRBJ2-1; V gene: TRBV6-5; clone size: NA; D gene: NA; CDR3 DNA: TGTGCCAGCAGCCACAAATGGGAGCAGTTCTTC; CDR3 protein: CASSHKWEQFF
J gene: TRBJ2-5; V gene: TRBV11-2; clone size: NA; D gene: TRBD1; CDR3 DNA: TGTGCCAGCAGCACCGGGACAGCACAAGAGACCCAGTACTTC; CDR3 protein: CASSTGTAQETQYF
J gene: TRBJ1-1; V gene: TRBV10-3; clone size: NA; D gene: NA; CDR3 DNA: TGTGCCATCAGTGAGTCCTCTCCGGGGGGGCAAGCTTTCTTT; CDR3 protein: CAISESSPGGQAFF
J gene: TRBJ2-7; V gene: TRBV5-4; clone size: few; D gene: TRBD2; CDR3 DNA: TGTGCCAGCAGCTCCCCCCTAGCGGTTTCCAGCGAGCAGTACTTC; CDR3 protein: CASSSPLAVSSEQYF
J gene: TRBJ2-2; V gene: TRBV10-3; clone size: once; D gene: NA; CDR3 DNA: TGTGCCATCAAGGGGCAATACACCGGGGAGCTGTTTTTT; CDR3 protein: CAIKGQYTGELFF
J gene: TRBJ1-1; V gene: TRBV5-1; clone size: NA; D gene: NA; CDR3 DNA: TGCGCCAGCAGCTTTCTGGGGACATCTACGGTGGCTGAAGCTTTCTTT; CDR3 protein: CASSFLGTSTVAEAFF
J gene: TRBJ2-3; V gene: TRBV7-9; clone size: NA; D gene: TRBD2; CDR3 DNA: TGTGCCAGCAGCTTAGCGGCACTAGCGGGAGGGGGAGATACGCAGTATTTT; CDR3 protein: CASSLAALAGGGDTQYF
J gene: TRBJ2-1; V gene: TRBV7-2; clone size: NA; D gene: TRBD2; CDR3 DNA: TGTGCCAGCAGCTTAGGTCTAGCGGGTTACAATGAGCAGTTCTTC; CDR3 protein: CASSLGLAGYNEQFF
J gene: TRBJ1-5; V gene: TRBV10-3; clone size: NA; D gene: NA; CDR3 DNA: TGTGCCACCTCAGGGACGAGCAATCAGCCCCAGCATTTT; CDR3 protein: CATSGTSNQPQHF
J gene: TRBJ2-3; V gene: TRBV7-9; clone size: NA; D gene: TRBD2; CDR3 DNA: TGTGCCAGCAGCTTACTAGCGGGAGGGAGCACAGATACGCAGTATTTT; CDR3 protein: CASSLLAGGSTDTQYF
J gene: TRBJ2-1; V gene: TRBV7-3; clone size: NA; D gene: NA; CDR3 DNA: TGTGCCAGCAGCTCAGCCTTCGCAGCGGTGCAGTTCTTC; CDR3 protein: CASSSAFAAVQFF
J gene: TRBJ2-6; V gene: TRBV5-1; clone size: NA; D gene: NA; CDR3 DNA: TGCGCCAGCAGATGGGGTGTTGCCTCTGGGGCCAACGTCCTGACTTTC; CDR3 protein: CASRWGVASGANVLTF
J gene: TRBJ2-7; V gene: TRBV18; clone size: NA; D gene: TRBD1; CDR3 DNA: TGTGCCAGCTCACCTATGGACAGGGAGGAGCAGTACTTC; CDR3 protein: CASSPMDREEQYF
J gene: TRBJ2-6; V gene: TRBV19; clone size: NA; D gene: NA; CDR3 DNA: TGTGCCAGTAGTATAGGTCATGGTCTCTCTGGGGCCAACGTCCTGACTTTC; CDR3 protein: CASSIGHGLSGANVLTF
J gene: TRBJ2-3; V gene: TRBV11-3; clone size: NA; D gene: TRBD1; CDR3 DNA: TGTGCCAGCAGCTCCCGGACAGGGCCTAGCACAGATACGCAGTATTTT; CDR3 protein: CASSSRTGPSTDTQYF
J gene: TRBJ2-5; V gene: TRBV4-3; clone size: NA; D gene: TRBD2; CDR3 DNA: TGCGCCAGCAGCCAAGACTGGGGACTAGCGGGTGGGGCGGAGACCCAGTACTTC; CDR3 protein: CASSQDWGLAGGAETQYF
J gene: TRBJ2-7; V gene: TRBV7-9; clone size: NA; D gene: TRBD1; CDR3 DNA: TGTGCCAGCAGCTGGACCGGGACAGAGTACGAGCAGTACTTC; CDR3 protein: CASSWTGTEYEQYF